The clone carrying this T cell receptor (beta chain) was seen a single time. TCRdb's table, derived via immunoSEQ multiplex PCR, lists solely in-frame clones and lacks some. The sample holds a few hundred thousand clones; approximately 89% are singletons and the top ten take roughly 10%. This sample is part of a study of blood T cell repertoires in COVID-19. Study-level background: From the United States, Italy and Spain came samples of acute and convalescent COVID-19.

CDR1 is MNHNY and CDR2 is SVGAGI in the germline V gene (reference sequence). V lost 7 bases, J lost 6 bases, and 13 bases stayed unmatched. The CDR3 sequence is 15 residues long. The sequence derives from a woman in her 70s with COVID-19, enrolled during active disease. This chain links TRBV6-6 with TRBJ2-7, with 9 nucleotides matching TRBD2. Source material: peripheral blood. CDR3 sequence: CASTRGDSGGLEQYF. Here the CDR3 DNA reads TGTGCCAGCACCCGGGGGGATAGCGGGGGTCTCGAGCAGTACTTC.